These T cell receptor beta chains were read from a single sample in a study of blood T cell repertoires in COVID-19. TCRdb's table, derived via immunoSEQ multiplex PCR, lists solely in-frame clones and lacks some. Here the sample spans some 110,000 clones, over 65% being singletons. The sample taken for sequencing was peripheral blood. The receptors originated from a woman aged 70-85 years with acute or convalescent COVID-19. The CDR3 runs from the conserved cysteine through the conserved F or W. D genes are given only for firm matches. Not all rows give a size; the values are once, few, many and, for expanded clones, a class.

NA	TRBV7-9	13	NA	TRBJ1-1	TGTGCCAGCAGCTTGCAGGGGCGTACTGAAGCTTTCTTT	CASSLQGRTEAFF
NA	TRBV30	15	NA	TRBJ2-3	TGTGCCTGGAGTCAAGGACTAGGGGGTTGGGGTACGCAGTATTTT	CAWSQGLGGWGTQYF
TRBD1	TRBV18	16	NA	TRBJ2-6	TGTGCCAGCTCACCACAGGGGGCTGCTGGGGCCAACGTCCTGACTTTC	CASSPQGAAGANVLTF
TRBD1	TRBV7-9	14	NA	TRBJ1-2	TGTGCCAGCAGCAGGACAGGGCCCACTGGTGGCTACACCTTC	CASSRTGPTGGYTF
TRBD1	TRBV3-1/TRBV3-2	15	NA	TRBJ1-1	TGTGCCAGCAGCCATATAGAAGGGGGCTGCACTGAAGCTTTCTTT	CASSHIEGGCTEAFF
NA	TRBV10-1	12	NA	TRBJ1-2	TGCGCCAGCAGTGACCCCAGTACTGGCTACACCTTC	CASSDPSTGYTF
TRBD1	TRBV30	15	once	TRBJ2-7	TGTGCCTGGACGGAGCTGGGGACAGCCTCCTACGAGCAGTACTTC	CAWTELGTASYEQYF
TRBD1	TRBV4-2	16	NA	TRBJ1-4	TGTGCCAGCAGCCAACCGATGGGACAGCTTAATGAAAAACTGTTTTTT	CASSQPMGQLNEKLFF
TRBD1	TRBV5-1	16	NA	TRBJ2-7	TGCGCCAGCAGCTTGGACTCAGGGGGCCAATCCTACGAGCAGTACTTC	CASSLDSGGQSYEQYF
TRBD1	TRBV7-8	15	NA	TRBJ1-1	TGTGCCAGCAGTGTCGCAGGGGGTGCGAACACTGAAGCTTTCTTT	CASSVAGGANTEAFF
NA	TRBV21-1	18	NA	TRBJ2-4	TGTGCCAGCAGCATGTGGACTAGCGGGGCGGCTGAGGGGAACATTCAGTACTTC	CASSMWTSGAAEGNIQYF
NA	TRBV4-2	17	once	TRBJ1-3	TGTGCCAGCAGCCAAGATATTTGGGGGAGGTCTGGAAACACCATATATTTT	CASSQDIWGRSGNTIYF
NA	TRBV6-6	15	NA	TRBJ2-2	TGTGCCAGCAGTTACAGTCAGGGAGGCACCGGGGAGCTGTTTTTT	CASSYSQGGTGELFF
TRBD1	TRBV12-3/TRBV12-4	13	NA	TRBJ1-2	TGTGCCAGCAGTCCTACAGGGGGCTATGGCTACACCTTC	CASSPTGGYGYTF
NA	TRBV7-2	13	NA	TRBJ1-2	TGTGCCAGCAGCCTCGGGGGAAAGGGGGGCTACACCTTC	CASSLGGKGGYTF
NA	TRBV19	13	NA	TRBJ2-3	TGTGCCAGTAGTCACAGGGAAGCAGATACGCAGTATTTT	CASSHREADTQYF
TRBD2	TRBV5-1	13	NA	TRBJ2-1	TGCGCCAGCAGCCTAAACCAAGCGGGGGAGCAGTTCTTC	CASSLNQAGEQFF
TRBD1	TRBV3-1/TRBV3-2	15	few	TRBJ1-2	TGTGCCAGCAGCCAAGACCCCGGGACAGGGAACGGCTACACCTTC	CASSQDPGTGNGYTF
NA	TRBV5-1	17	NA	TRBJ2-1	TGCGCCAGCAGCCTGGGGGCGTCGCGGGGGACTCGAAATGAGCAGTTCTTC	CASSLGASRGTRNEQFF
NA	TRBV18	15	NA	TRBJ1-1	TGTGCCAGCTCACTAGAACAGGGACGGAACACTGAAGCTTTCTTT	CASSLEQGRNTEAFF
TRBD1	TRBV5-1	14	NA	TRBJ1-3	TGCGCCAGCAGCTTGGAACAGGGGGGAAACACCATATATTTT	CASSLEQGGNTIYF
TRBD1	TRBV11-1	15	NA	TRBJ2-7	TGTGCCAGCAGCTCGACCGGGACAGGGCCCTACGAGCAGTACTTC	CASSSTGTGPYEQYF
TRBD2	TRBV5-8	16	NA	TRBJ2-3	TGTGCCAGCAGCCGCGGACTAGCGGGACGCACAGATACGCAGTATTTT	CASSRGLAGRTDTQYF
TRBD1	TRBV7-8	13	NA	TRBJ1-2	TGTGCCAGCAGCCGGGACAGTAACTATGGCTACACCTTC	CASSRDSNYGYTF
TRBD2	TRBV19	15	few	TRBJ2-1	TGTGCCAGTAGATACCTAGGGACTAGCGAAGGGGAGCAGTTCTTC	CASRYLGTSEGEQFF
NA	TRBV25-1	15	NA	TRBJ2-5	TGTGCCAGCAGTGAATATACACGGAGACCGGAGACCCAGTACTTC	CASSEYTRRPETQYF
NA	TRBV19	17	once	TRBJ1-4	TGTGCCAGTAGTATAGATAATCCGGAGGCAACTAATGAAAAACTGTTTTTT	CASSIDNPEATNEKLFF
NA	TRBV5-5	16	NA	TRBJ2-3	TGTGCCAGCAGCCCACCAAGCCGCACTAGCACAGATACGCAGTATTTT	CASSPPSRTSTDTQYF
NA	TRBV30	15	NA	TRBJ1-2	TGTGCCTGGAGACCCCTAAGCACAGGGCCAGGCGGCTACACCTTC	CAWRPLSTGPGGYTF
TRBD2	TRBV7-2	15	NA	TRBJ2-1	TGTGCCAGCGGGCCCAAGCGGGGACCCTACAATGAGCAGTTCTTC	CASGPKRGPYNEQFF
TRBD1	TRBV5-5	14	NA	TRBJ1-2	TGTGCCAGCAGCCCGGGACAGCCCTCGGGGGGCTACACCTTC	CASSPGQPSGGYTF
TRBD1	TRBV5-6	16	NA	TRBJ2-1	TGTGCCAGCAGCCTATGGACAGGGACAACCTACAATGAGCAGTTCTTC	CASSLWTGTTYNEQFF
NA	TRBV5-8	13	NA	TRBJ1-1	TGTGCCAGCAGCTTCGGGGTGAGCACTGAAGCTTTCTTT	CASSFGVSTEAFF
NA	TRBV5-1	16	NA	TRBJ1-4	TGCGCCAGCAGCGTGAACCCCGCCGGGACTAATGAAAAACTGTTTTTT	CASSVNPAGTNEKLFF
TRBD2	TRBV18	16	NA	TRBJ2-1	TGTGCCAGCTCACCGAGGACTAGCGGGGGGGCGGGAGAGCAGTTCTTC	CASSPRTSGGAGEQFF
TRBD1	TRBV12-3/TRBV12-4	12	NA	TRBJ1-2	TGTGCCAGCAGTGAGACAGGGGCTGGCTACACCTTC	CASSETGAGYTF
NA	TRBV6-4	16	NA	TRBJ1-2	TGTGCCAGCAGTGACTCTCCGGCAGGGCTAAGCTATGGCTACACCTTC	CASSDSPAGLSYGYTF
NA	TRBV25-1	14	NA	TRBJ1-1	TGTGCCAGCAGAGCGGGGGCAACGATCACTGAAGCTTTCTTT	CASRAGATITEAFF
TRBD2	TRBV5-4	15	NA	TRBJ2-5	TGTGCCAGCAGCGCGGGAGGGGCAGGGAAAGAGACCCAGTACTTC	CASSAGGAGKETQYF
NA	TRBV7-9	15	NA	TRBJ1-3	TGTGCCAGCAGTCACTCCCTGAGCTCTGGAAACACCATATATTTT	CASSHSLSSGNTIYF
NA	TRBV3-1/TRBV3-2	13	NA	TRBJ2-1	TGTGCCAGCAGCCAGACAGGTTACAATGAGCAGTTCTTC	CASSQTGYNEQFF
NA	TRBV4-3	16	NA	TRBJ1-4	TGCGCCAGCAGCCCAGGATGGATCTCAACTAATGAAAAACTGTTTTTT	CASSPGWISTNEKLFF
NA	TRBV11-3	13	NA	TRBJ2-4	TGTGCCAGCAGCTTTTATGAGGGAGGCATTCAGTACTTC	CASSFYEGGIQYF
TRBD1	TRBV12-3/TRBV12-4	13	NA	TRBJ1-4	TGTGCCAGCAGTTTAAACAGGGGGGAAAAACTGTTTTTT	CASSLNRGEKLFF
NA	TRBV4-3	12	NA	TRBJ1-2	TGCGCCAGCTCCGGCACTAGCTATGGCTACACCTTC	CASSGTSYGYTF
NA	TRBV4-1	15	NA	TRBJ2-5	TGCGCCAGCAGCCAAGGGGCAGGGGTCCCAGAGACCCAGTACTTC	CASSQGAGVPETQYF
NA	TRBV20-1	11	NA	TRBJ1-1	TGCAGTGCCCGGGTGAACACTGAAGCTTTCTTT	CSARVNTEAFF
TRBD2	TRBV6-4	17	NA	TRBJ2-3	TGTGCCAGCAGTGACTCTTCCAGCGGGGGGACAACAGATACGCAGTATTTT	CASSDSSSGGTTDTQYF
TRBD1	TRBV5-1	15	NA	TRBJ1-2	TGCGCCAGCAGCTTGCCCGGGACAGGGAACTATGGCTACACCTTC	CASSLPGTGNYGYTF
TRBD1	TRBV7-8	14	NA	TRBJ2-5	TGTGCCAGCAGCTCACAGGGGGCAGCGGAGACCCAGTACTTC	CASSSQGAAETQYF
NA	TRBV10-3	13	NA	TRBJ1-1	TGTGCCATCAGTGACCAGGGGAACACTGAAGCTTTCTTT	CAISDQGNTEAFF
NA	TRBV7-2	15	NA	TRBJ2-5	TGTGCCAGCAGCTTAGTTTCGCTAGCAGAAGAGACCCAGTACTTC	CASSLVSLAEETQYF
TRBD1	TRBV9	14	NA	TRBJ1-2	TGTGCCAGCAGTCGGACAGGAGAATTTTATGGCTACACCTTC	CASSRTGEFYGYTF
TRBD2	TRBV4-1	15	NA	TRBJ2-2	TGCGCCAGCAGCCAAACGGGACTAGGAACCGGGGAGCTGTTTTTT	CASSQTGLGTGELFF
NA	TRBV19	15	NA	TRBJ1-4	TGTGCCAGTAGCGTCATGATAGTCTTCAATGAAAAACTGTTTTTT	CASSVMIVFNEKLFF
NA	TRBV11-2	15	NA	TRBJ1-4	TGTGCCAGCCGAACATGGGGAGGGGTCGGGGAAAAACTGTTTTTT	CASRTWGGVGEKLFF
NA	TRBV6-2/TRBV6-3	12	NA	TRBJ2-1	TGTGCCAGCAGCCCGAACGAGGTTGAGCAGTTCTTC	CASSPNEVEQFF
NA	TRBV5-1	12	NA	TRBJ1-2	TGCGCCAGCAGCCACGAGGGTTATGGCTACACCTTC	CASSHEGYGYTF